A single sample gave rise to the 32 T cell receptor beta chains below, sequenced in a study of early T cells in non-severe SARS-CoV-2 infection. Using its own MiXCR run on the 5' RACE reads, TCRdb lists one record per CDR3 protein. The profile shows some 30,000 distinct CDR3 sequences, under 7.5% of them singletons. Sample: whole blood. These receptor sequences come from an adult who was a healthcare worker with PCR-confirmed SARS-CoV-2 infection or an uninfected control (not recorded which).

Note on this clonotype: The junction departs from the called germline gene at one end, perhaps through a read error. This chain uses TRBV10-2 with TRBJ2-7; 10 positions agree with TRBD1. The CDR3 contains 15 residues. CDR1 WSHSY and CDR2 SAAADI come from the germline V gene. CDR3 sequence reads: CTSSPPRDRGREQYF. CDR3 nucleotides: TGCACCAGCAGCCCCCCGAGGGACAGGGGTCGCGAGCAGTACTTC.

Worth noting for this clonotype: A read error may explain this, as a much larger clone is one base away. The CDR3 sequence: CATGDFGSNYGYTF. DNA for the CDR3: TGTGCCACCGGTGATTTCGGCAGTAACTATGGCTACACCTTC. The rearrangement links TRBV24-1 to TRBJ1-2; D is undetermined. Germline V gene sequence: CDR1 KGHDR, CDR2 SFDVKD. The CDR3 runs 14 residues.

There are many counts of this clonotype. The CDR3 reads CASSLGDQPQHF. DNA for the CDR3: TGTGCCAGCAGTTTAGGGGATCAGCCCCAGCATTTT. The chain employs TRBV12-3 or TRBV12-4 and TRBJ1-5; the D is unclear. The CDR3 contains 12 residues. The V gene lost 1 base and the J gene lost 5 bases, with 3 bases spanning the gap.

This clonotype was found many times. An end of the junction does not agree with germline; a read error may underlie this. The J gene is TRBJ2-5, the V gene TRBV20-1, with D possibly being TRBD2 (7 bases). Germline lookup yields CDR1 DFQATT and CDR2 SNEGSKA (reference sequence). The CDR3 extends over 13 amino acids. CDR3 loop: CRARGRARETQYF. CDR3 coding DNA: TGCAGAGCTAGGGGGAGGGCCCGAGAGACCCAGTACTTC.

This clonotype was observed a handful of times. The chain combines TRBV7-8 with TRBJ2-2; unclear D gene. This CDR3 is 16 amino acids long. The V end lost 1 base, the J end lost 0 bases, and 9 bases lay between the germline ends. Germline V gene sequence: CDR1 SGHVS, CDR2 FQNEAQ. Written as DNA, the CDR3 is TGTGCCAGCAGCTTAGGGTCCGTTACGAACACCGGGGAGCTGTTTTTT. This gives the protein CASSLGSVTNTGELFF.

This clonotype was observed a few times. J is TRBJ2-3 and V is TRBV11-2; D is unresolved. Germline CDR1 is SGHAT and CDR2 is FQNNGV. The CDR3 has 13 amino acids. The V end was cut by 2 bases, the J end by 8 bases, with 11 bases between. Here the CDR3 reads CASSLNVSPTQYF. In nucleotides, the CDR3 is TGTGCCAGCAGCTTAAACGTTTCTCCTACGCAGTATTTT. Full variable domain (remainder filled in from reference TRBV11-2 and TRBJ2-3): EAGVAQSPRYKIIEKRQSVAFWCNPISGHATLYWYQQILGQGPKLLIQFQNNGVVDDSQLPKDRFSAERLKGVDSTLKIQPAKLEDSAVYLCASSLNVSPTQYFGPGTRLTVL.

The sample holds a few counts of this clonotype. The chain carries TRBV19 and TRBJ2-7; 12 positions agree with TRBD1. Germline lookup yields CDR1 LNHDA and CDR2 SQIVND (reference sequence). V shed 6 bases, J shed 10 bases, and the junction held 13 bases outside the gene matches. This CDR3 is 15 amino acids long. The CDR3 nucleotides are TGTGCCAGTAGACCTACGGGACAGGGGGCTCAGTCCCAGTACTTC. Translation: CASRPTGQGAQSQYF. Filled out from reference TRBV19 and TRBJ2-7, the complete variable domain reads DGGITQSPKYLFRKEGQNVTLSCEQNLNHDAMYWYRQDPGQGLRLIYYSQIVNDFQKGDIAEGYSVSREKKESFPLTVTSAQKNPTAFYLCASRPTGQGAQSQYFGPGTRLTVT.

This clonotype was found many times. CDR3 loop: CASSLAVGATYNEQFF. The CDR3 region has the DNA TGTGCCAGCAGCTTAGCTGTGGGAGCAACCTACAATGAGCAGTTCTTC. The chain carries TRBV7-9 and TRBJ2-1; tentative D call: TRBD2 (5 bases). The CDR3 covers 16 residues. The V gene's germline CDR1 is SEHNR and CDR2 FQNEAQ (reference sequence). Trimming removed 0 bases at V and 2 bases at J, with 11 bases between.

In this sample, this clonotype turned up a few times. This chain links TRBV29-1 with TRBJ2-2, with D unclear. V was cut by 3 bases and J by 4 bases, with 9 bases left in between. Germline V gene sequence: CDR1 SQVTM, CDR2 ANQGSEA. The CDR3 has 13 amino acids. The CDR3 coding sequence is TGCAGCGTTGATCAGGCGTTCACCGGGGAGCTGTTTTTT. It specifies CSVDQAFTGELFF.

A few counts support this clonotype. The chain combines TRBV7-9 with TRBJ1-5; no definite D call. The CDR3 loop spans 15 amino acids. Per the germline V gene, CDR1 is SEHNR and CDR2 is FQNEAQ (reference sequence). Trimming took off 4 bases at V and 6 bases at J, with 16 bases between the two ends. CDR3 nucleotides: TGTGCCAGCAGCTCCCCAGGCGACGTGCGTCAGCCCCAGCATTTT. Translated, it gives CASSSPGDVRQPQHF.

This clonotype was detected many times. The chain couples TRBV28 to TRBJ2-7; D is uncertain. The germline V gene encodes CDR1 MDHEN and CDR2 SYDVKM. This CDR3 region has 12 residues. Trimming pared 6 bases from V and 5 bases from J, leaving 11 bases between. CDR3 coding DNA: TGTGCCAGCAGATATAGGCCGGACGAGCAGTACTTC. Amino acids: CASRYRPDEQYF.

This clonotype was recorded many times. CDR3 DNA sequence: TGTGCCAGCAGTTTTCGACCAGAACCCACTGGGGCCAACGTCCTGACTTTC. This gives the protein CASSFRPEPTGANVLTF. The V and J genes are TRBV27 and TRBJ2-6; D remains unclear. The germline gives CDR1 MNHEY, CDR2 SMNVEV (reference sequence). The length of the CDR3 is 17 residues. Trimming cost V 3 bases and J 2 bases, with 14 bases left between them.

Many counts were recorded for this clonotype. The CDR3, as DNA: TGTGCCAGCAGCCAACCTACCGGGACAGGGGTTCCCAATCAGCCCCAGCATTTT. Residues: CASSQPTGTGVPNQPQHF. This rearrangement joins TRBV5-5 to TRBJ1-5; TRBD1 matches at 10 bases. The V gene end was trimmed by 4 bases and the J gene end by 3 bases; junction bases not matched to a gene: 13. The CDR3 is 18 residues long. Germline V gene data show CDR1 as SGHKS and CDR2 as YYEKEE (reference sequence).

This clonotype was seen many times. The chain links TRBV20-1 to TRBJ2-4; weak D call: TRBD2 (6 bases). The CDR3 spans 17 residues. CDR1 is DFQATT and CDR2 is SNEGSKA in the germline V gene (reference sequence). Deletions cut 3 bases from V and 1 base from J, with 19 bases between. CDR3 region: CSASGSATPGAKNIQYF. The CDR3 coding sequence is TGCAGTGCTAGCGGGAGCGCTACTCCGGGGGCCAAAAACATTCAGTACTTC.

This clonotype was detected many times. This sequence joins TRBV5-1 and TRBJ2-3; 9 nucleotides match TRBD1. Per the germline V gene, CDR1 is SGHRS and CDR2 is YFSETQ. V was clipped by 1 base and J by 3 bases; unmatched bases: 3. The CDR3 length is 15 residues. CDR3 sequence (DNA): TGCGCCAGCAGCTTGCAGGGGACAGGGACAGATACGCAGTATTTT. Translated: CASSLQGTGTDTQYF.

This clonotype ranks as medium-sized (0.01 to 0.1%). The chain carries TRBV5-6 and TRBJ2-7, with D possibly matching TRBD1 (5 bases). The CDR3 has 15 amino acids. Trimming removed 4 bases at V and 0 bases at J, with 14 bases between. The germline CDR1 and CDR2 sequences are SGHDT and YYEEEE. The CDR3 is CASSSMYRYSYEQYF. CDR3 bases: TGTGCCAGCAGCAGCATGTACAGGTACTCCTACGAGCAGTACTTC.

This clonotype came up many times. The V call is TRBV3-1, the J call TRBJ2-1; no clear D. The CDR3 consists of 12 residues. The ends were cut back, 1 base at V and 7 bases at J, with 5 bases in the middle. The V gene's germline CDR1 is LGHDT and CDR2 YNNKEL (reference sequence). The CDR3 protein is CASSQGRNEQFF. The DNA for the CDR3 is TGTGCCAGCAGCCAAGGCCGTAATGAGCAGTTCTTC.

This clonotype counts as medium-sized (0.01 to 0.1%). V is TRBV13 and J is TRBJ2-1; 8 bases map to TRBD2. In germline, CDR1 is PRHDT, CDR2 FYEKMQ (reference sequence). The CDR3 loop spans 14 amino acids. The V gene end was trimmed by 5 bases and the J gene end by 8 bases; junction bases not matched to a gene: 8. The CDR3 loop is CASSQSGRMDEQFF. In nucleotides, the CDR3 is TGTGCCAGCAGCCAGAGCGGGAGAATGGATGAGCAGTTCTTC.

This clonotype has a count of ten or more. The chain carries TRBV28 and TRBJ2-7; D ambiguous. The CDR3 has 14 residues. Germline V gene data show CDR1 as MDHEN and CDR2 as SYDVKM. The V gene lost 2 bases and the J gene lost 1 base, with 9 bases spanning the gap. The CDR3 bases are TGTGCCAGCAGTTTACCCGCGCTATCCTACGAGCAGTACTTC. It encodes CASSLPALSYEQYF.

This clonotype was picked up one time. This chain links TRBV5-1 with TRBJ2-2; D not resolved. CDR1 and CDR2 from the germline V gene are SGHRS and YFSETQ. There are 14 residues in the CDR3. Trimming pared 4 bases from V and 0 bases from J, leaving 7 bases between. CDR3 nucleotide sequence: TGCGCCAGCAGCCCTAACACGAACACCGGGGAGCTGTTTTTT. It is translated as CASSPNTNTGELFF.

In the case of this clonotype: A read error is possible here, since a much larger clone lies one base away. V usage is TRBV25-1 and J usage is TRBJ2-4; 7 bases map to TRBD2. The CDR3 contains 17 residues. Looked up from germline, CDR1 is MGHDK and CDR2 is SYGVNS. CDR3 sequence (DNA): TGTGCCAGCAGTGATTTGGGGGAGGGAGTAGGCAAAAGCATTCAGTACTTC. Translation: CASSDLGEGVGKSIQYF.

The table lists this clonotype with many counts. The chain employs TRBV20-1 and TRBJ2-1; 11 positions agree with TRBD2. After removal of 3 bases from V and 6 bases from J, the junction contained 7 bases not matched to a gene. The CDR3 covers 15 residues. The germline V gene encodes CDR1 DFQATT and CDR2 SNEGSKA (reference sequence). DNA of the CDR3: TGCAGTGCTAGGGATAGCGGGAGGGCTAGCAATGAGCAGTTCTTC. Translation gives CSARDSGRASNEQFF.

The table lists this clonotype with many counts. The chain recombines TRBV7-9 with TRBJ2-1, with 8 bases identical to TRBD2. This CDR3 is built from 17 residues. Germline lookup yields CDR1 SEHNR and CDR2 FQNEAQ (reference sequence). The ends lost 5 bases at V and 8 bases at J; junction bases unmatched: 17. The CDR3 bases are TGTGCCAGCAGCCGTTTTTTGAGCGGGAGCTGGGGGGATGAGCAGTTCTTC. Translating it yields CASSRFLSGSWGDEQFF.

In this sample, this clonotype turned up many times. This sequence joins TRBV20-1 and TRBJ2-1, with D perhaps given as TRBD1 or TRBD2 (5 bases each). V was pared by 5 bases and J by 9 bases, with 14 bases between. This CDR3 is built from 12 residues. Germline CDR1 is DFQATT and CDR2 is SNEGSKA (reference sequence). The CDR3 protein is CSAGFSGPEQFF. The DNA for the CDR3 is TGCAGTGCTGGGTTTTCGGGGCCTGAGCAGTTCTTC.

This clonotype has ten or more counts. The chain combines TRBV19 with TRBJ2-1, with D unresolved. This CDR3 has 17 amino acids. Trimming shortened V by 2 bases and J by 9 bases, and 23 bases separated the two germline ends. Germline CDR1 reads LNHDA; CDR2 reads SQIVND (reference sequence). In DNA, the CDR3 is TGTGCCAGTAGTATAAAAACCCCCCCGGGTCTGTGGGGTGAGCAGTTCTTC. Translating it yields CASSIKTPPGLWGEQFF.

This clonotype showed up just a few times. The genes are TRBV20-1 and TRBJ1-1; D uncertain. CDR1 and CDR2 (germline): DFQATT, SNEGSKA (reference sequence). Trimming took 2 bases from V and 2 from J, leaving 15 bases between them. The CDR3 length is 15 residues. The CDR3 DNA reads as TGCAGTGCTAGAATCATTTCGGCGGGCAACACTGAAGCTTTCTTT. Translating gives CSARIISAGNTEAFF.

This clonotype was seen a handful of times. V and J are TRBV6-2 or TRBV6-3 and TRBJ2-5; maybe TRBD2 (6 bases). This CDR3 is built from 14 residues. Per germline, CDR1 MNHEY and CDR2 SVGEGT. V was shortened by 1 base and J by 5 bases, with 11 bases between the two germline ends. Here the CDR3 reads CASSYFRDLETQYF. The CDR3 coding sequence is TGTGCCAGCAGTTACTTTAGGGACTTGGAGACCCAGTACTTC.

J is TRBJ2-1 and V is TRBV12-3 or TRBV12-4, with D tentatively TRBD2 (5 bases). This CDR3 has 11 amino acids. V lost 6 bases to trimming and J lost 12 bases, with 12 bases between them. The CDR3 DNA follows: TGTGCCAGCAGCTCGGGAACTCGGCAGTTCTTC. Translating it yields CASSSGTRQFF.

This chain links TRBV6-6 with TRBJ2-1; tentatively, D is TRBD1 or TRBD2 (6 bases each). Germline V lookup: CDR1 MNHNY, CDR2 SVGAGI (reference sequence). The V and J ends lost 4 bases and 5 bases respectively, with 12 bases between them. The CDR3 runs 14 residues. The CDR3 DNA is TGTGCCAGCAGTTCTGCGGGACACAACAATGAGCAGTTCTTC. Amino acid sequence: CASSSAGHNNEQFF.

This clonotype was seen at least ten times. CDR3 DNA sequence: TGTGCCAGCAGATCTTCGGGCGGTGGGGAGACCCAGTACTTC. It specifies CASRSSGGGETQYF. The V gene is TRBV6-2 or TRBV6-3, the J gene TRBJ2-5; D is unresolved. CDR1 and CDR2 from the germline V gene are MNHEY and SVGEGT. The CDR3 has 14 residues. The V gene lost 6 bases and the J gene lost 5 bases, with 16 bases spanning the gap.

The table lists this clonotype with many counts. V gene TRBV19 combines with J gene TRBJ1-2, with a weak D call TRBD1 (5 bases). CDR1 and CDR2 from the germline V gene are LNHDA and SQIVND (reference sequence). Deletions cut 2 bases from V and 0 bases from J, with 16 bases between. The CDR3 spans 17 residues. The CDR3 region is CASSISGAAPANYGYTF. DNA for the CDR3: TGTGCCAGTAGTATATCCGGGGCAGCTCCTGCTAACTATGGCTACACCTTC.

This clonotype was picked up many times. The chain is built from TRBV12-3 or TRBV12-4 and TRBJ1-1; 7 bases are shared with TRBD1. V lost 7 bases and J lost 2; bases outside the gene matches: 7. CDR3 length: 14 amino acids. The CDR3 DNA reads as TGTGCCAGCACTGGGACAGCCCTTAACACTGAAGCTTTCTTT. Encoded protein: CASTGTALNTEAFF.